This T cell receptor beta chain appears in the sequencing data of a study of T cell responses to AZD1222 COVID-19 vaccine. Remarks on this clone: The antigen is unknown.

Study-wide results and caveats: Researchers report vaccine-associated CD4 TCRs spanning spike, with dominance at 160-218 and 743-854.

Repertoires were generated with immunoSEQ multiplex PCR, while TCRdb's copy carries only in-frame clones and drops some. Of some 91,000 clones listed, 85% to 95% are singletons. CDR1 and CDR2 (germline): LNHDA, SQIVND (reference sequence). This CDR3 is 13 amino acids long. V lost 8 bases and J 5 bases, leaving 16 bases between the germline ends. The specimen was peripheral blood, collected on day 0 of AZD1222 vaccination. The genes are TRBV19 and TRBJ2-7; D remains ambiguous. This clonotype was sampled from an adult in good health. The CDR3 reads CASSLSLLNEQYF. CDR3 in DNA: TGTGCCAGTTCTCTCAGCCTTTTGAACGAGCAGTACTTC.